A single sample gave rise to the 15 T cell receptor beta chains below, sequenced in a study of blood T cell repertoires in COVID-19 (dated by TCRdb to the early 2020s). Libraries were built with the immunoSEQ multiplex PCR assay. TCRdb took over this immuneACCESS table, retaining in-frame rearrangements with V and J assigned. Such tables are incomplete; in checked studies, under half of the missing clones stem from an unresolved V gene, and the remainder is unexplained. Within this sample are approximately 220,000 clones, with roughly 89% of them counted one time only. The top ten clonotypes cover approximately 15% of the sample. The sequencing sample was made of PBMCs or T cells enriched from blood (not recorded which). Source of these receptors: a man aged 30-40 years who had been exposed to COVID-19.

The rearrangement uses TRBV28 and TRBJ1-2; D remains unclear. V was cut by 5 bases and J by 4 bases, with 8 bases left in between. The CDR3 has 12 residues. Germline CDR1 MDHEN, CDR2 SYDVKM. The CDR3 reads CASSQSPYGYTF. CDR3 nucleotides: TGTGCCAGCAGTCAATCCCCCTATGGCTACACCTTC.

The chain uses TRBV10-3 and TRBJ1-2; D is perhaps TRBD1 (5 bases). Between the trimmed V and J ends, which lost 3 bases and 7 bases, there was a span of 12 bases. The CDR3 totals 13 residues. Germline V lookup: CDR1 ENHRY, CDR2 SYGVKD. The CDR3 reads CAISEGANLGYTF. CDR3 DNA sequence: TGTGCCATCAGTGAAGGGGCTAATCTTGGCTACACCTTC.

The rearrangement uses TRBV10-3 and TRBJ1-1, with 7 bases matching TRBD1. The germline CDR1 and CDR2 sequences are ENHRY and SYGVKD. The CDR3 has 16 residues. J was trimmed by 1 base and V by 6 bases; bases with no gene match: 11. The DNA for the CDR3 is TGTGCCATCAGCCTTACAGGGGCCCCGGAGAACACTGAAGCTTTCTTT. It encodes CAISLTGAPENTEAFF.

This chain uses TRBV5-5 with TRBJ1-2; D remains unclear. Trimming shortened V by 2 bases and J by 0 bases, and 8 bases separated the two germline ends. This CDR3 is built from 14 residues. The germline V gene has CDR1 SGHKS and CDR2 YYEKEE (reference sequence). The CDR3 protein is CASSLASSNYGYTF. DNA for the CDR3: TGTGCCAGCAGCTTAGCTTCGTCTAACTATGGCTACACCTTC.

Details on this clone: At one boundary the junction diverges from the germline segment, which might be a read error. The V and J genes are TRBV2 and TRBJ1-4; D uncertain. There are 9 residues in the CDR3. CDR1 and CDR2 (germline): SNHLY, FYNNEI. The CDR3 loop reads CASSAGYIF. CDR3 sequence (DNA): TGTGCCAGCAGTGCAGGTTACATTTTT.

Written as DNA, the CDR3 is TGCGCCAGCAGCTTGGCCCCGACAGGGTCTACTTCTGGAAACACCATATATTTT. It codes for CASSLAPTGSTSGNTIYF. The chain recombines TRBV5-1 with TRBJ1-3, with TRBD1 matching 7 bases. Germline lookup yields CDR1 SGHRS and CDR2 YFSETQ. J lost 1 base, V lost 0 bases, and 10 bases had no gene match. The CDR3 has 18 residues.

The chain links TRBV5-8 to TRBJ2-7; D gene unclear. The germline V gene encodes CDR1 SGHTS and CDR2 YDEGEE. This CDR3 contains 13 residues. The V end lost 0 bases, the J end lost 2 bases, and 6 bases lay between the germline ends. In nucleotides, the CDR3 is TGTGCCAGCAGCTTGGCACTAACCTACGAGCAGTACTTC. Its translation is CASSLALTYEQYF.

CDR3 sequence reads: CAISEGLAGGVDTQYF. The CDR3 nucleotides read TGTGCCATCAGTGAAGGATTAGCGGGGGGGGTGGATACGCAGTATTTT. The chain is built from TRBV10-3 and TRBJ2-3, with 11 bases aligning to TRBD2. The CDR3 spans 16 residues. The V and J ends lost 3 bases and 6 bases, in that order; junction bases with no gene match: 8. Germline assignment: CDR1 ENHRY and CDR2 SYGVKD.

CDR3 residues: CASSETSGKETQYF. The CDR3 DNA is TGTGCCAGCAGCGAGACTAGCGGGAAAGAGACCCAGTACTTC. J is TRBJ2-5 and V is TRBV2; 11 nucleotides line up with TRBD2. The V gene end was trimmed by 6 bases and the J gene end by 3 bases; junction bases not matched to a gene: 3. Germline loops: CDR1 SNHLY, CDR2 FYNNEI. The CDR3 extends over 14 amino acids.

The sample holds a few counts of this clone. J is TRBJ2-7 and V is TRBV7-2; tentative D call: TRBD1 (5 bases). The CDR3 sequence is 15 residues long. Germline assignment: CDR1 SGHTA and CDR2 FQGNSA. V was pared by 1 base and J by 3 bases, with 13 bases between. This chain's CDR3 is CASSLGGKGSYEQYF. The CDR3 DNA follows: TGTGCCAGCAGCTTAGGGGGCAAGGGAAGCTACGAGCAGTACTTC.

This clone was seen once. The chain couples TRBV6-5 to TRBJ1-3; 9 positions match TRBD1. Germline trimming cut 6 bases from V and 3 bases from J; bases unmatched to any gene: 6. This CDR3 contains 15 residues. The germline V gene has CDR1 MNHEY and CDR2 SVGAGI. CDR3 DNA: TGTGCCAGCAGCACCGGACAGGGGAATGGAAACACCATATATTTT. It translates to CASSTGQGNGNTIYF.

The DNA for the CDR3 is TGTGCCAGCAGCCAACTAGCGGGCTCAGCTGATACGCAGTATTTT. It codes for CASSQLAGSADTQYF. The rearrangement links TRBV14 to TRBJ2-3; TRBD2 matches 8 bases. Germline CDR1 reads SGHDN; CDR2 reads FVKESK. The J segment lost 6 bases and the V segment lost 2 bases, leaving 7 bases of the junction unmatched. This CDR3 contains 15 residues.

V is TRBV7-2 and J is TRBJ2-3; a weak D match, TRBD2 (5 bases). The CDR3 sequence is 14 residues long. Germline values: CDR1 SGHTA, CDR2 FQGNSA. V was shortened by 7 bases and J by 10 bases, with 21 bases between the two germline ends. The CDR3 spells CASTEGAEGISQYF. The CDR3, as DNA: TGTGCCAGCACCGAGGGAGCCGAAGGAATCTCGCAGTATTTT.

This clone was picked up one time. The chain joins TRBV30 to TRBJ1-2, with D unresolved. Germline CDR1 is GTSNPN and CDR2 is SVGIG (reference sequence). V lost 3 bases and J lost 7, with 21 bases in between. The CDR3 has 15 residues. CDR3 sequence reads: CAWSVSGSGRAGYTF. For the CDR3, the DNA is TGTGCCTGGAGCGTGTCGGGATCGGGGAGGGCTGGCTACACCTTC. The full variable domain, in which reference TRBV30 and TRBJ1-2 provide the parts outside the CDR3, is SQTIHQWPATLVQPVGSPLSLECTVEGTSNPNLYWYRQAAGRGLQLLFYSVGIGQISSEVPQNLSASRPQDRQFILSSKKLLLSDSGFYLCAWSVSGSGRAGYTFGSGTRLTVV.

This chain links TRBV25-1 with TRBJ1-6; TRBD1 matches 7 bases. Germline V gene lookup returns CDR1 MGHDK and CDR2 SYGVNS. The CDR3 is made up of 13 amino acids. V shed 4 bases and J 13 bases; nucleotides not matched to a gene: 7. The CDR3 coding sequence is TGTGCCAGCAGTGGGCCGGCCAGGGGGCCCCTCCACTTT. Protein: CASSGPARGPLHF.